The clone carrying this T cell receptor (beta chain) was counted a few times. The antigen is unknown. CD4+CD45RO+CD25- cells were isolated as memory CD4+ T cells. J lost 3 bases, V lost 7 bases, and 7 bases had no gene match. The CDR3 covers 13 residues. Germline loops: CDR1 SQVTM, CDR2 ANQGSEA. General study results and limits: The larger-cohort validation was restricted to a single TCR beta V-J rearrangement rather than whole repertoires. Tumor memory CD4+ T cell TCR gene usage was found to cluster with blood and lymph node memory CD4+ cells and with lymph node naive CD4+ cells.

After constant-region reverse-primer amplification, full-length variable regions underwent semi-nested PCR with Nested Universal Primer A. TCRdb reanalysed the 5' RACE reads using MiXCR and keeps one entry per CDR3 protein. The sample has about 40,000 distinct CDR3 sequences, 30% seen once. The chain couples TRBV29-1 to TRBJ2-7; 9 nucleotides agree with TRBD1. The material sequenced was tumor-infiltrating memory CD4+ T cells sorted from the breast tumor. Specified subset: memory CD4+ T cells, CD4+CD45RO+CD25-. The origin of this receptor is a female donor with breast cancer. The chain's CDR3 is CSALRGQGYEQYF. DNA for the CDR3: TGCAGCGCCCTTCGGGGACAGGGCTACGAGCAGTACTTC.